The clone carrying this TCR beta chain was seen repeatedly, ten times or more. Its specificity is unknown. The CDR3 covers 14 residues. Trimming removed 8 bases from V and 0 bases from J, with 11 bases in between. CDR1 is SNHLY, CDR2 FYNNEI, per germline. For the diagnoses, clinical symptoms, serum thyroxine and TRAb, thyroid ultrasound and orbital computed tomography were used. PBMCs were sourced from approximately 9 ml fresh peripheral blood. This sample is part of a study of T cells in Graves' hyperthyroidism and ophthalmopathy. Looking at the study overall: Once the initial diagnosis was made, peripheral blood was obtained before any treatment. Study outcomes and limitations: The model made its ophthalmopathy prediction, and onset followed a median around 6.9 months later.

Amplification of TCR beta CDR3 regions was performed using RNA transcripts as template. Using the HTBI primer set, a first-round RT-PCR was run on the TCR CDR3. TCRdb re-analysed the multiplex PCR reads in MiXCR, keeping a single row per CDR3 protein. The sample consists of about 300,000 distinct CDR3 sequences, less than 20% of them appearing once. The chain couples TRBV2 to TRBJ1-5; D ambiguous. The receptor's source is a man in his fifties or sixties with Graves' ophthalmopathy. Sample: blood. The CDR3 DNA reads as TGTGCCAGCCGCCTGGGGAATAGCAATCAGCCCCAGCATTTT. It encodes CASRLGNSNQPQHF.